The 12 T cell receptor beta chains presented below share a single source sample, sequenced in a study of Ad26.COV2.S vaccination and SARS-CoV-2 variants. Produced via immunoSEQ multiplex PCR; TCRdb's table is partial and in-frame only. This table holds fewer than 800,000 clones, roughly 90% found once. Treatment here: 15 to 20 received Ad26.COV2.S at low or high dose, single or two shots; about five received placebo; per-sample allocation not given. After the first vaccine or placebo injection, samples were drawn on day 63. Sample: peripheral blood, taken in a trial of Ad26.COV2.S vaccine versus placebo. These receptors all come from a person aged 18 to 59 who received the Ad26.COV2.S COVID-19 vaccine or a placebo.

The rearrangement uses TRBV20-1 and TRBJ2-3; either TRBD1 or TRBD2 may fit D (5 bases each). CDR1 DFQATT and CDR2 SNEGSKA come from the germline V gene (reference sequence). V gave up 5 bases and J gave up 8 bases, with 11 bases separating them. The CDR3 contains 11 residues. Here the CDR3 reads CSARDGPTQYF. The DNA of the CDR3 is TGCAGTGCTCGGGACGGACCTACGCAGTATTTT.

In DNA, the CDR3 is TGTGCCTGGTCCAAGGGGGCGGGAGATTTGGCCGGGGAGCTGTTTTTT. Translating it yields CAWSKGAGDLAGELFF. The rearrangement uses TRBV30 and TRBJ2-2; D may be TRBD1 or TRBD2 (7 bases each). The V and J ends lost 5 bases and 6 bases respectively, with 22 bases between them. CDR1 and CDR2 from the germline V gene are GTSNPN and SVGIG (reference sequence). The length of the CDR3 is 16 residues.

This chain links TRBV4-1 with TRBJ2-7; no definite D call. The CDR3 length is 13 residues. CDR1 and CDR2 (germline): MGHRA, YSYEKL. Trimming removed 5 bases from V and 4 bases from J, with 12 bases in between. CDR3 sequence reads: CASSADGRYEQYF. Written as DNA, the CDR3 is TGCGCCAGCAGCGCGGATGGACGATACGAGCAGTACTTC.

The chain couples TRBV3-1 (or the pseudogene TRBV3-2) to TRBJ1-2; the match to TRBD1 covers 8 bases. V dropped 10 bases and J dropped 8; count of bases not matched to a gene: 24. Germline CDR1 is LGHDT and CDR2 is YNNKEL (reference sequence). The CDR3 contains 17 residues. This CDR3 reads CATALRSGTGGALGYTF. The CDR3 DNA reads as TGTGCCACCGCCCTTAGGTCCGGGACAGGTGGAGCTCTGGGCTACACCTTC.

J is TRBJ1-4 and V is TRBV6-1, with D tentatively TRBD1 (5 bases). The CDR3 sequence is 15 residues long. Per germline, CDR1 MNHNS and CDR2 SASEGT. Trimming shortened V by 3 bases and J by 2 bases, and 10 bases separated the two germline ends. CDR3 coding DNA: TGTGCCAGCAGTGAGCAGGGCGTTACTAATGAAAAACTGTTTTTT. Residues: CASSEQGVTNEKLFF.

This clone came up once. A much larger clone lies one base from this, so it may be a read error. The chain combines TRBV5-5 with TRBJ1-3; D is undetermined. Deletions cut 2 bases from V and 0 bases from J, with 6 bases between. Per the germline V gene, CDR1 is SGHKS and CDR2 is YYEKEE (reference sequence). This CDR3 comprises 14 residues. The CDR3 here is CASSLGTSGNTIYF. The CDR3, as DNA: TGTGCCAGCAGCTTAGGCACCTCTGGAAACACCATATATTTT.

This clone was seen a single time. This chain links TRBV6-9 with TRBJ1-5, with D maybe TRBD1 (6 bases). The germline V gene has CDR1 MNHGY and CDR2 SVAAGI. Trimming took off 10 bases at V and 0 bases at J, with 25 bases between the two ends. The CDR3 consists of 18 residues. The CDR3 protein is CAIHPKKYRVHSNQPQHF. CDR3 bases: TGTGCCATCCACCCCAAAAAGTACAGGGTCCATAGCAATCAGCCCCAGCATTTT.

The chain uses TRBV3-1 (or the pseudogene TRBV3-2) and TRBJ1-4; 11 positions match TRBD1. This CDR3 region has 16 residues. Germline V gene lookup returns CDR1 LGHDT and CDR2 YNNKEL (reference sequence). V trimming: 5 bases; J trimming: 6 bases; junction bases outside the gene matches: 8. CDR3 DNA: TGTGCCAGCAGCGCCTGGGTGGGACAGGGGGATGAAAAACTGTTTTTT. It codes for CASSAWVGQGDEKLFF.

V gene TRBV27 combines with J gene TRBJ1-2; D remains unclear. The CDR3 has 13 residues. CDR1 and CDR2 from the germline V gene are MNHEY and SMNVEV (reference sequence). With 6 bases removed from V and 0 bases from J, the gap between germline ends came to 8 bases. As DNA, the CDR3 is TGTGCCAGCAGCCCCGGATCTAACTATGGCTACACCTTC. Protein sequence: CASSPGSNYGYTF.

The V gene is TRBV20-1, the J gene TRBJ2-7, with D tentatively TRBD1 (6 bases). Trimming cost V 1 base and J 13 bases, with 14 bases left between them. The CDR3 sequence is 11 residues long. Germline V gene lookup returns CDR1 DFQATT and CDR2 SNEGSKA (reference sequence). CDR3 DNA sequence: TGCAGTGCTAGAGTAATGGACAGCTGCTACTTC. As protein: CSARVMDSCYF.

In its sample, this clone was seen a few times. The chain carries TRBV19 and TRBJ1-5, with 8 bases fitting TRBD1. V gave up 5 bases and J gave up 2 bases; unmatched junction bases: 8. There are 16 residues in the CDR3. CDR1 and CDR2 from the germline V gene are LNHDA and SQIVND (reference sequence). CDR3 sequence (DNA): TGTGCCAGTAGTCGACAGGGGACGTCTCGCAATCAGCCCCAGCATTTT. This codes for CASSRQGTSRNQPQHF.

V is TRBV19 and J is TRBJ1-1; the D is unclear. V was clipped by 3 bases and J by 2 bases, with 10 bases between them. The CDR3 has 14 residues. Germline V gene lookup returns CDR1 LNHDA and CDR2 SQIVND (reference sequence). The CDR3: CASSIGPGNTEAFF. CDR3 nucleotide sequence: TGTGCCAGTAGTATCGGACCGGGCAACACTGAAGCTTTCTTT.